This TCR beta chain emerged from a study of blood T cell repertoires in COVID-19. Across the whole study: The samples span acute and convalescent COVID-19 from the United States, Italy and Spain.

The authors' processing: The assay estimated nucleated cells by amplifying reference gene primers. Produced via immunoSEQ multiplex PCR; TCRdb's table is partial and in-frame only. From that table come the V and J calls and clone size; the DNA was used to work out D and trimming. Of some 250,000 clones in the sample, more than 85% were seen once. Participants came from about two dozen US areas, aged roughly 18 to 95 years. The CDR3 extends over 15 amino acids. Per germline, CDR1 LGHNA and CDR2 YNFKEQ. The J segment lost 2 bases and the V segment lost 3 bases, leaving 2 bases of the junction unmatched.

Sequencing was done on a sample of PBMCs or T cells enriched from blood (not recorded which). The receptor's source is a man in his forties who had recovered from COVID-19. The chain combines TRBV4-2 with TRBJ2-3; 10 bases match TRBD2. DNA for the CDR3: TGTGCCAGCAGCCAGACTAGCGGGCTCACAGATACGCAGTATTTT. Residues: CASSQTSGLTDTQYF.